This T cell receptor (beta chain) was identified in a study of cytomegalovirus exposure and HLA in healthy donors. PCR primers comprised 60 Vbeta and 13 Jbeta primers. Repertoires were generated with immunoSEQ multiplex PCR, while TCRdb's copy carries only in-frame clones and drops some. Of about 170,000 clones listed, under 90% are singletons. Germline V CDR1 and CDR2: SNHLY, FYNNEI. V was trimmed by 11 bases and J by 3 bases, leaving 19 bases between them. This CDR3 contains 14 residues. Sequencing was performed on PBMCs. V usage is TRBV2 and J usage is TRBJ1-1; maybe TRBD1 (6 bases). The clonotype originates from a young man in good health and CMV-seronegative. This CDR3 reads CAVAGDIGYTEAFF. As DNA, the CDR3 is TGTGCCGTTGCAGGGGATATAGGGTACACTGAAGCTTTCTTT.